The 19 T cell receptor beta chains below come from one sample, sequenced in a study of cytomegalovirus exposure and HLA in healthy donors. The PCR had 60 Vbeta and 13 Jbeta primers. Generated by immunoSEQ multiplex PCR, the TCRdb table keeps only in-frame clones and is missing some. The profile shows about 160,000 clones, around four fifths of them singletons. The sample consisted of PBMCs. The receptor source for this set is a female donor in good health and CMV-seronegative.

V is TRBV30 and J is TRBJ1-2; D perhaps matches TRBD1 (5 bases). Germline values: CDR1 GTSNPN, CDR2 SVGIG (reference sequence). With 2 bases removed from V and 4 bases from J, the gap between germline ends came to 8 bases. The CDR3 consists of 12 residues. CDR3 loop: CAWSQGTYGYTF. CDR3 sequence (DNA): TGTGCCTGGAGTCAGGGCACCTATGGCTACACCTTC.

As DNA, the CDR3 is TGTGCCAGCTCATATACGAACACCGGGGAGCTGTTTTTT. It yields the protein CASSYTNTGELFF. The V call is TRBV18, the J call TRBJ2-2; no firm D call. Germline V gene sequence: CDR1 KGHSH, CDR2 LQKENI. V was pared by 5 bases and J by 0 bases, with 4 bases between. The CDR3 is 13 residues long.

This clone has only a few counts. J is TRBJ2-7 and V is TRBV18; TRBD1 agrees at 9 bases. The germline V gene encodes CDR1 KGHSH and CDR2 LQKENI. The CDR3 is 14 residues long. V shed 4 bases and J 5 bases; nucleotides not matched to a gene: 6. This chain's CDR3 is CASSRETGGNEQYF. For the CDR3, the DNA is TGTGCCAGCTCACGAGAGACAGGGGGAAACGAGCAGTACTTC.

This clone was recorded once. V usage is TRBV9 and J usage is TRBJ2-7, with D perhaps TRBD1 (6 bases). The germline V and J ends were trimmed by 4 bases and 4 bases, with 15 bases remaining between them. Germline V lookup: CDR1 SGDLS, CDR2 YYNGEE. The CDR3 is 14 amino acids. CDR3 DNA: TGTGCCAGCAGCTTGGCCCCAACAGGGTACGAGCAGTACTTC. Its protein is CASSLAPTGYEQYF. Using reference TRBV9 and TRBJ2-7 for the parts outside the CDR3, the full variable domain is DSGVTQTPKHLITATGQRVTLRCSPRSGDLSVYWYQQSLDQGLQFLIQYYNGEERAKGNILERFSAQQFPDLHSELNLSSLELGDSALYFCASSLAPTGYEQYFGPGTRLTVT.

The rearrangement joins TRBV6-1 to TRBJ1-5; 10 nucleotides line up with TRBD1. Looked up from germline, CDR1 is MNHNS and CDR2 is SASEGT. The CDR3 is 15 residues long. Trimming cost V 3 bases and J 8 bases; bases outside gene matches: 7. The CDR3 DNA follows: TGTGCCAGCAGTGATTACGGGACAGGGGTCGAGCCCCAGCATTTT. It codes for CASSDYGTGVEPQHF.

This clone was detected once. The genes are TRBV14 and TRBJ1-5; 8 bases line up with TRBD1. The CDR3 contains 17 residues. Germline V gives CDR1 SGHDN, CDR2 FVKESK. Losses at the gene ends were 0 bases for V and 1 base for J; bases not matched to a gene: 5. CDR3 bases: TGTGCCAGCAGCCAAGATCGGACAGGGCTAAGCAATCAGCCCCAGCATTTT. Amino acid sequence: CASSQDRTGLSNQPQHF.

V and J are TRBV19 and TRBJ2-1, with 7 nucleotides matching TRBD2. Germline-derived CDR1 and CDR2 are LNHDA and SQIVND (reference sequence). The ends lost 5 bases at V and 12 bases at J; junction bases unmatched: 19. This CDR3 is 16 amino acids long. The CDR3 loop is CASSVSYQIGRIVQFF. CDR3 nucleotide sequence: TGTGCCAGTAGTGTATCCTACCAGATCGGGAGGATTGTGCAGTTCTTC. The entire variable domain, with the rest obtained from reference TRBV19 and TRBJ2-1, is as follows: DGGITQSPKYLFRKEGQNVTLSCEQNLNHDAMYWYRQDPGQGLRLIYYSQIVNDFQKGDIAEGYSVSREKKESFPLTVTSAQKNPTAFYLCASSVSYQIGRIVQFFGPGTRLTVL.

The rearrangement links TRBV13 to TRBJ2-5; 10 nucleotides agree with TRBD1. With the DNA end fitting TRBJ2-7 better, the J assignment may be wrong. The CDR3 contains 14 residues. The germline V gene encodes CDR1 PRHDT and CDR2 FYEKMQ (reference sequence). The chain's CDR3 is CASSNRQGANEQYF. The CDR3 DNA is TGTGCCAGCAGCAACCGACAGGGGGCCAACGAGCAGTACTTC.

The CDR3 DNA follows: TGTGCCAGCAGTTTGAGGGTCATCAGGTATGGCTACACCTTC. This encodes CASSLRVIRYGYTF. The chain couples TRBV28 to TRBJ1-2, with no clear D. CDR1 MDHEN and CDR2 SYDVKM come from the germline V gene. The CDR3 length is 14 residues. Trimming left V 3 bases short and J 5 bases short, with 13 bases between.

The chain recombines TRBV5-1 with TRBJ2-7; 10 positions agree with TRBD1. This CDR3 spans 16 amino acids. Germline V gives CDR1 SGHRS, CDR2 YFSETQ. V lost 1 base to trimming and J lost 4 bases; unmatched junction nucleotides: 8. CDR3 DNA: TGCGCCAGCAGCTTGACGCCCGGGACAGGGGAGTACGAGCAGTACTTC. Residues: CASSLTPGTGEYEQYF.

The CDR3, as DNA: TGTGCCAGCTCACCAGGGCCTCGCAATCAGCCCCAGCATTTT. This codes for CASSPGPRNQPQHF. V and J are TRBV18 and TRBJ1-5; D ambiguous. V lost 2 bases and J 2 bases, leaving 7 bases between the germline ends. Germline CDR1 is KGHSH and CDR2 is LQKENI. This CDR3 is 14 amino acids long.

For the CDR3, the DNA is TGCGCCAGCAGCTCGGACAGCGCCAGCTCCTACAATGAGCAGTTCTTC. This encodes CASSSDSASSYNEQFF. The chain employs TRBV5-1 and TRBJ2-1, with D maybe TRBD1 (6 bases). The V gene's germline CDR1 is SGHRS and CDR2 YFSETQ. The CDR3 covers 16 residues. V was clipped by 3 bases and J by 0 bases, with 13 bases between them.

This clone was seen a handful of times. CDR3 DNA: TGTGCCATCAACGTCGAGGGGGCGGTAAACACTGAAGCTTTCTTT. It specifies CAINVEGAVNTEAFF. The chain carries TRBV10-3 and TRBJ1-1, with 7 bases matching TRBD1. V shed 7 bases, J shed 2 bases, and the junction held 10 bases outside the gene matches. This CDR3 is 15 amino acids long. CDR1 is ENHRY and CDR2 is SYGVKD in the germline V gene.

The J gene is TRBJ2-7, the V gene TRBV5-5; D is perhaps TRBD2 (6 bases). V was clipped by 2 bases and J by 1 base, with 19 bases between them. The CDR3 is made up of 17 amino acids. Germline assignment: CDR1 SGHKS and CDR2 YYEKEE (reference sequence). CDR3 residues: CASSFLTGGSSSYEQYF. The DNA for the CDR3 is TGTGCCAGCAGCTTCCTTACAGGAGGGTCCTCGTCCTACGAGCAGTACTTC.

The chain is built from TRBV5-1 and TRBJ1-1; D unclear. Trimming pared 0 bases from V and 4 bases from J, leaving 7 bases between. The CDR3 covers 13 residues. Germline-derived CDR1 and CDR2 are SGHRS and YFSETQ. DNA of the CDR3: TGCGCCAGCAGCTTGGCCCCTTCCACTGAAGCTTTCTTT. The encoded protein is CASSLAPSTEAFF.

The genes are TRBV6-5 and TRBJ1-1, with D tentatively TRBD1 (6 bases). The CDR3 length is 14 residues. Germline loops: CDR1 MNHEY, CDR2 SVGAGI. The V gene lost 3 bases and the J gene lost 4 bases, with 12 bases spanning the gap. The CDR3 sequence is CASSYQQGTTEAFF. The CDR3 DNA reads as TGTGCCAGCAGTTATCAACAGGGTACCACTGAAGCTTTCTTT.

This clone was detected a few times. This sequence joins TRBV29-1 and TRBJ2-5, with TRBD2 as a possible D gene (6 bases). Germline CDR1 and CDR2: SQVTM and ANQGSEA. The ends were cut back, 1 base at V and 9 bases at J, with 18 bases in the middle. The CDR3 sequence is 14 residues long. Here the CDR3 reads CSVEVTGGREPQYF. CDR3 nucleotides: TGCAGCGTTGAAGTAACCGGGGGAAGGGAGCCCCAGTACTTC.

The V and J genes are TRBV6-6 and TRBJ1-1, with 7 nucleotides matching TRBD1. V gave up 4 bases and J gave up 5 bases; unmatched junction bases: 7. The CDR3 runs 14 residues. CDR1 MNHNY and CDR2 SVGAGI come from the germline V gene (reference sequence). CDR3 coding DNA: TGTGCCAGCAGTTCGCATGACAGGGAGACTGAAGCTTTCTTT. It codes for CASSSHDRETEAFF.

V gene TRBV7-8 combines with J gene TRBJ2-6; 8 positions agree with TRBD1. J was trimmed by 3 bases and V by 4 bases; bases with no gene match: 5. CDR1 SGHVS and CDR2 FQNEAQ come from the germline V gene. The CDR3 runs 16 residues. In DNA form, the CDR3 reads TGTGCCAGCAGCTCCCGGACAGGGAGTGGGGCCAACGTCCTGACTTTC. Protein: CASSSRTGSGANVLTF. Supplemented by reference TRBV7-8 and TRBJ2-6, the full variable domain reads GAGVSQSPRYKVAKRGQDVALRCDPISGHVSLFWYQQALGQGPEFLTYFQNEAQLDKSGLPSDRFFAERPEGSVSTLKIQRTQQEDSAVYLCASSSRTGSGANVLTFGAGSRLTVL.